A single sample is the source of the 14 T cell receptor beta chains below, sequenced in a study of blood T cell repertoires in COVID-19. Generated by immunoSEQ multiplex PCR, the TCRdb table keeps only in-frame clones and is missing some. Altogether 230,000 or so clones are present, 88% being singletons, with the ten largest covering roughly 2.6%. Sequences were obtained from PBMCs or T cells enriched from blood (not recorded which). The source is a woman in her thirties who had recovered from COVID-19.

This clone was found a few times. V gene TRBV19 combines with J gene TRBJ2-5; possibly TRBD1 for D (5 bases). Germline values: CDR1 LNHDA, CDR2 SQIVND (reference sequence). The CDR3 has 14 residues. V was pared by 3 bases and J by 5 bases, with 13 bases between. The CDR3 DNA follows: TGTGCCAGTAGTATGAACCAGGGTGGGGAGACCCAGTACTTC. Amino acids: CASSMNQGGETQYF.

V usage is TRBV5-1 and J usage is TRBJ1-2; 9 bases align to TRBD1. CDR3 length equals 16 residues. J lost 2 bases, V lost 3 bases, and 8 bases had no gene match. The germline V gene has CDR1 SGHRS and CDR2 YFSETQ. CDR3 loop: CASSWIQGAPNYGYTF. The CDR3 DNA is TGCGCCAGCAGCTGGATACAGGGGGCCCCCAACTATGGCTACACCTTC. The variable domain in full, completed from reference TRBV5-1 and TRBJ1-2, reads KAGVTQTPRYLIKTRGQQVTLSCSPISGHRSVSWYQQTPGQGLQFLFEYFSETQRNKGNFPGRFSGRQFSNSRSEMNVSTLELGDSALYLCASSWIQGAPNYGYTFGSGTRLTVV.

The rearrangement joins TRBV4-2 to TRBJ2-2, with TRBD1 matching over 11 bases. CDR3 length equals 21 residues. V lost 3 bases and J lost 5; bases outside the gene matches: 20. CDR1 is LGHNA and CDR2 is YNFKEQ in the germline V gene. In nucleotides, the CDR3 is TGTGCCAGCAGCCATGGTGGGACAGGGGGACTTAGCGGGGGACGAACCGGGGAGCTGTTTTTT. Amino acid sequence: CASSHGGTGGLSGGRTGELFF.

The rearrangement links TRBV2 to TRBJ2-7, with 9 bases aligning to TRBD1. CDR1 SNHLY and CDR2 FYNNEI come from the germline V gene. This CDR3 spans 14 amino acids. The ends lost 7 bases at V and 7 bases at J; junction bases unmatched: 11. The CDR3 DNA is TGTGCCAGCAAACTGGGACAGGGAAATCGGGAGCAGTACTTC. Residues: CASKLGQGNREQYF.

The V gene is TRBV7-9, the J gene TRBJ1-4; D is perhaps TRBD1 (5 bases). Germline V gene lookup returns CDR1 SEHNR and CDR2 FQNEAQ (reference sequence). This CDR3 comprises 15 residues. V was shortened by 3 bases and J by 8 bases, with 16 bases between the two germline ends. The CDR3: CASSFYGTIGEKLFF. CDR3 bases: TGTGCCAGCAGCTTCTACGGGACTATAGGGGAAAAACTGTTTTTT. Full variable domain (missing parts from reference TRBV7-9 and TRBJ1-4): DTGVSQNPRHKITKRGQNVTFRCDPISEHNRLYWYRQTLGQGPEFLTYFQNEAQLEKSRLLSDRFSAERPKGSFSTLEIQRTEQGDSAMYLCASSFYGTIGEKLFFGSGTQLSVL.

This sequence joins TRBV7-3 and TRBJ1-1; TRBD1 matches 9 bases. The CDR3 loop spans 16 amino acids. Trimming removed 5 bases from V and 4 bases from J; junction bases left unmatched: 11. Per germline, CDR1 SGHTA and CDR2 FQGTGA. CDR3 DNA sequence: TGTGCCAGCAGCCCAGGACAGGGGATTGTGGGCACTGAAGCTTTCTTT. Its protein is CASSPGQGIVGTEAFF.

V is TRBV11-1 and J is TRBJ1-2; D perhaps matches TRBD1 (6 bases). From germline, CDR1 is SGHAT and CDR2 FQDESV (reference sequence). Trimming cost V 3 bases and J 0 bases, with 8 bases left between them. This CDR3 has 14 amino acids. The CDR3 loop reads CASSLDRANYGYTF. CDR3 in DNA: TGTGCCAGCAGCTTGGACAGAGCTAACTATGGCTACACCTTC.

This rearrangement joins TRBV5-5 to TRBJ1-2; D is unclear. The CDR3 is made up of 14 amino acids. V lost 0 bases, J lost 1 base, and 7 bases lay in between. The germline CDR1 and CDR2 sequences are SGHKS and YYEKEE (reference sequence). DNA of the CDR3: TGTGCCAGCAGCTTGGTGTTCCTTAACTATGGCTACACCTTC. It codes for CASSLVFLNYGYTF. The full variable domain, rest sourced from reference TRBV5-5 and TRBJ1-2, is DAGVTQSPTHLIKTRGQQVTLRCSPISGHKSVSWYQQVLGQGPQFIFQYYEKEERGRGNFPDRFSARQFPNYSSELNVNALLLGDSALYLCASSLVFLNYGYTFGSGTRLTVV.

The V and J genes are TRBV27 and TRBJ2-2; 7 bases match TRBD1. V lost 7 bases to trimming and J lost 6 bases; unmatched junction nucleotides: 14. CDR3 length equals 16 residues. Germline assignment: CDR1 MNHEY and CDR2 SMNVEV (reference sequence). For the CDR3, the DNA is TGTGCCAGCACAAGGGGGCAGGGTTCGTATTCCGGGGAGCTGTTTTTT. It translates to CASTRGQGSYSGELFF.

This clone has only one observation. The J gene is TRBJ1-1, the V gene TRBV12-3 or TRBV12-4; D ambiguous. With 2 bases removed from V and 6 bases from J, the gap between germline ends came to 10 bases. CDR3 length equals 13 residues. CDR3 DNA: TGTGCCAGCAGTTTAAGGCCGGAGGCTGAAGCTTTCTTT. Protein sequence: CASSLRPEAEAFF.

In the case of this clone: This CDR3 is missing its conserved last phenylalanine or tryptophan, likely due to a read error. No DNA is shown, since the ends of the CDR3 on it are uncertain; the CDR3 is the one TCRdb lists. This sequence joins TRBV5-4 and TRBJ1-1. The germline gives CDR1 SGHNT, CDR2 YYREEE (reference sequence). The CDR3 has 16 residues if both end residues are counted. The CDR3 reads CASSLGTSPPIPGRGV.

This chain connects TRBV5-4 to TRBJ2-1; D perhaps matches TRBD1 (6 bases). V was trimmed by 4 bases and J by 0 bases, leaving 14 bases between them. Germline CDR1 reads SGHNT; CDR2 reads YYREEE (reference sequence). This CDR3 region has 16 residues. CDR3 protein: CASSVPGTSSYNEQFF. The DNA of the CDR3 is TGTGCCAGCAGCGTCCCCGGGACAAGCTCCTACAATGAGCAGTTCTTC.

The genes are TRBV3-1 (or the pseudogene TRBV3-2) and TRBJ1-4; the match to TRBD1 covers 10 bases. Germline assignment: CDR1 LGHDT and CDR2 YNNKEL (reference sequence). CDR3 length: 20 amino acids. The V segment lost 0 bases and the J segment 0 bases; nucleotides outside the gene matches: 10. In DNA form, the CDR3 reads TGTGCCAGCAGCCAAGATATGGGACAGGGGTTCCTCGCAACTAATGAAAAACTGTTTTTT. It translates to CASSQDMGQGFLATNEKLFF.

The rearrangement joins TRBV2 to TRBJ1-3, with no clear D. This CDR3 comprises 12 residues. CDR1 is SNHLY, CDR2 FYNNEI, per germline. Trimming left V 1 base short and J 6 bases short, with 4 bases between. The CDR3 coding sequence is TGTGCCAGCAGTGAAGGCGAAAACACCATATATTTT. Its translation: CASSEGENTIYF.